This record covers a single T cell receptor beta chain. Its antigen is not known. Sequence at one end of the junction differs from germline and may be a read error. The sample originates from a study of cytomegalovirus exposure and HLA in healthy donors. Study observations and caveats: In vitro checks showed that three CMV-associated chains really do target CMV antigens. Among immune exposure information, only CMV serostatus was available. Most CMV-associated TCR beta chains were later found to appear HLA-restricted. TRBV6-2, TRBV6-3 and some other V segments were excluded as indistinguishable.

Amplification used 60 Vbeta primers and 13 Jbeta primers. Measured with immunoSEQ multiplex PCR; TCRdb has only the in-frame clones, and not every one. Among 200,000 to 250,000 clones listed, 82% were seen once. Germline V gene lookup returns CDR1 SEHNR and CDR2 FQNEAQ (reference sequence). The CDR3 is made up of 11 amino acids. This clonotype was sampled from a woman aged 40 to 50 in good health and CMV-seropositive. This chain links TRBV7-9 with TRBJ2-1; TRBD2 aligns across 7 bases. Sequenced material: PBMCs. CDR3 amino acids: CASSFSLAAVF. In DNA form, the CDR3 reads TGTGCCAGCAGCTTTTCGCTAGCGGCGGTCTTC.